One sample yielded the 31 T cell receptor beta chains listed below, sequenced in a study of T-cell memory formation after mild COVID-19. TCRdb reprocessed the 5' RACE reads via MiXCR and lists one record per CDR3 protein. The sample consists of about 470,000 distinct CDR3 sequences, 20% to 30% of them appearing once. Material: PBMCs or a T cell subset sorted from them (not recorded which). All receptors come from an adult woman who had mild COVID-19 (a few samples of this study predate the infection). Cell type and time point are not known.

The V and J genes are TRBV14 and TRBJ2-5; D perhaps matches TRBD1 (6 bases). The germline CDR1 and CDR2 sequences are SGHDN and FVKESK. V was clipped by 1 base and J by 2 bases, with 20 bases between them. The CDR3 loop spans 18 amino acids. Written as DNA, the CDR3 is TGTGCCAGCAGCCAAGTGGGGGCGGCAGGGGCCCCACAAGAGACCCAGTACTTC. Translating gives CASSQVGAAGAPQETQYF.

V is TRBV24-1 and J is TRBJ2-5, with TRBD1 matching over 12 bases. CDR1 is KGHDR and CDR2 is SFDVKD in the germline V gene. Losses at the gene ends were 4 bases for V and 6 bases for J; bases not matched to a gene: 5. The CDR3 runs to 15 residues. The CDR3 protein is CATSESGTGGKTQYF. As DNA, the CDR3 is TGTGCCACCAGTGAATCCGGGACAGGGGGCAAGACCCAGTACTTC.

The rearrangement links TRBV12-3 or TRBV12-4 to TRBJ2-2; 7 bases match TRBD2. The CDR3 consists of 14 residues. Trimming took 7 bases from V and 0 from J; bases not matched to a gene: 2. CDR3 bases: TGTGCCAGCAAAGGACTAGCGAACACCGGGGAGCTGTTTTTT. It encodes CASKGLANTGELFF.

This clonotype was counted between two and nine times. The chain couples TRBV4-2 to TRBJ2-3, with D tentatively TRBD2 (5 bases). Trimming pared 3 bases from V and 5 bases from J, leaving 21 bases between. Germline lookup yields CDR1 LGHNA and CDR2 YNFKEQ. The CDR3 is 17 amino acids. CDR3 bases: TGTGCCAGCAGCCAGGCCGCGGGTGGGTCCCCGGAAGATACGCAGTATTTT. This gives the protein CASSQAAGGSPEDTQYF.

This clonotype was observed many times. The rearrangement uses TRBV5-1 and TRBJ2-3; D gene unclear. Trimming pared 2 bases from V and 0 bases from J, leaving 10 bases between. Germline CDR1 SGHRS, CDR2 YFSETQ. This CDR3 contains 15 residues. CDR3 sequence (DNA): TGCGCCAGCAGCTTCATCCAGAGAAGCACAGATACGCAGTATTTT. It specifies CASSFIQRSTDTQYF.

The chain couples TRBV29-1 to TRBJ2-3; TRBD2 aligns across 8 bases. Germline loops: CDR1 SQVTM, CDR2 ANQGSEA. V was clipped by 4 bases and J by 2 bases; unmatched bases: 2. The CDR3 spans 13 residues. The CDR3 loop is CSVGGRNTDTQYF. CDR3 bases: TGCAGCGTTGGCGGGAGGAACACAGATACGCAGTATTTT.

This clonotype was counted between two and nine times. V is TRBV7-9 and J is TRBJ2-7; D possibly corresponds to TRBD2 (5 bases). CDR1 and CDR2 from the germline V gene are SEHNR and FQNEAQ (reference sequence). V lost 6 bases to trimming and J lost 1 base, with 10 bases between them. The CDR3 has 13 amino acids. The CDR3 region is CASREDGSYEQYF. The CDR3 DNA is TGTGCCAGCAGGGAGGACGGTTCCTACGAGCAGTACTTC.

This clonotype was seen only a few times. The chain carries TRBV24-1 and TRBJ2-7; D possibly matches TRBD1 or TRBD2 (6 bases each). Germline CDR1 and CDR2: KGHDR and SFDVKD. This CDR3 is built from 13 residues. V dropped 3 bases and J dropped 5 bases, with 10 bases sitting between them. The CDR3 DNA follows: TGTGCCACCAGTGATGGGAGGACAGACGAGCAGTACTTC. The encoded protein is CATSDGRTDEQYF.

A few counts support this clonotype. V usage is TRBV2 and J usage is TRBJ2-1; D gene unclear. With 2 bases removed from V and 6 bases from J, the gap between germline ends came to 14 bases. This CDR3 has 15 residues. Germline V gene data show CDR1 as SNHLY and CDR2 as FYNNEI. The CDR3 region is CASSERAAEFNEQFF. The CDR3 nucleotides are TGTGCCAGCAGTGAACGGGCTGCAGAGTTCAATGAGCAGTTCTTC.

The chain couples TRBV4-3 to TRBJ2-3, with D perhaps given as TRBD1 or TRBD2 (5 bases each). Germline CDR1 is LGHNA and CDR2 is YSLEER. V lost 2 bases, J lost 0 bases, and 12 bases lay in between. The CDR3 sequence is 16 residues long. DNA for the CDR3: TGCGCCAGCAGCCAATCTGGGACGTTTAGCACAGATACGCAGTATTTT. Translating it yields CASSQSGTFSTDTQYF.

The CDR3 sequence: CASSLEFGSGANVLTF. DNA of the CDR3: TGTGCCAGCAGTTTAGAGTTCGGGAGCGGGGCCAACGTCCTGACTTTC. This chain links TRBV12-3 or TRBV12-4 with TRBJ2-6, with D perhaps matching TRBD2 (6 bases). V was clipped by 1 base and J by 4 bases, with 11 bases between them. The CDR3 totals 16 residues.

This clonotype was seen more than once but under ten times. This chain uses TRBV9 with TRBJ2-2, with TRBD1 as a possible D gene (5 bases). This CDR3 comprises 15 residues. The V end was cut by 0 bases, the J end by 4 bases, with 10 bases between. The germline gives CDR1 SGDLS, CDR2 YYNGEE. The CDR3 loop reads CASSVGGALTGELFF. As DNA, the CDR3 is TGTGCCAGCAGCGTAGGTGGGGCCCTCACCGGGGAGCTGTTTTTT.

This clonotype occurred a few times. The rearrangement links TRBV7-9 to TRBJ2-1; 10 bases fit TRBD1. The CDR3 loop spans 21 amino acids. V shed 4 bases and J 0 bases; nucleotides not matched to a gene: 18. The germline gives CDR1 SEHNR, CDR2 FQNEAQ (reference sequence). The CDR3 loop is CASSSHGGDRGPESSYNEQFF. CDR3 DNA: TGTGCCAGCAGCTCTCATGGGGGGGACAGGGGTCCGGAAAGCTCCTACAATGAGCAGTTCTTC.

The chain joins TRBV27 to TRBJ2-6; the match to TRBD1 covers 7 bases. Per germline, CDR1 MNHEY and CDR2 SMNVEV (reference sequence). The CDR3 totals 17 residues. V was pared by 6 bases and J by 0 bases, with 8 bases of the junction left unmatched. The CDR3 DNA is TGTGCCAGCAGATCCGGGACAGCCCTCTCTGGGGCCAACGTCCTGACTTTC. Translated, it gives CASRSGTALSGANVLTF. Based on the CDR3 plus reference TRBV27 and TRBJ2-6, the full variable domain is EAQVTQNPRYLITVTGKKLTVTCSQNMNHEYMSWYRQDPGLGLRQIYYSMNVEVTDKGDVPEGYKVSRKEKRNFPLILESPSPNQTSLYFCASRSGTALSGANVLTFGAGSRLTVL.

The chain links TRBV5-5 to TRBJ1-1; D might be TRBD1 (5 bases). The CDR3 totals 13 residues. The ends were cut back, 2 bases at V and 10 bases at J, with 15 bases in the middle. Looked up from germline, CDR1 is SGHKS and CDR2 is YYEKEE (reference sequence). CDR3 sequence: CASSLGTYRLAFF. CDR3 DNA: TGTGCCAGCAGCTTAGGGACCTACAGGCTAGCTTTCTTT.

The CDR3, as DNA: TGTGCCAGCTCACCGTCAGGGGCTGGCACTGAAGCTTTCTTT. Translation gives CASSPSGAGTEAFF. The V call is TRBV18, the J call TRBJ1-1; tentative D call: TRBD1 (6 bases). The ends were cut back, 3 bases at V and 4 bases at J, with 12 bases in the middle. The length of the CDR3 is 14 residues. Germline CDR1 reads KGHSH; CDR2 reads LQKENI.

V and J are TRBV3-1 and TRBJ1-6; D unclear. CDR1 is LGHDT and CDR2 is YNNKEL in the germline V gene (reference sequence). This CDR3 spans 12 amino acids. Trimming stripped 5 bases from V and 9 bases from J, with 8 bases between. This CDR3 is CASSGVRSPLHF. The CDR3 DNA is TGTGCCAGCAGCGGGGTCCGTTCACCCCTCCACTTT. Variable domain in full (rest from reference TRBV3-1 and TRBJ1-6): DTAVSQTPKYLVTQMGNDKSIKCEQNLGHDTMYWYKQDSKKFLKIMFSYNNKELIINETVPNRFSPKSPDKAHLNLHINSLELGDSAVYFCASSGVRSPLHFGNGTRLTVT.

This clonotype appeared a few times. The chain recombines TRBV7-9 with TRBJ2-3, with D maybe TRBD1 (5 bases). V was trimmed by 5 bases and J by 4 bases, leaving 10 bases between them. Looked up from germline, CDR1 is SEHNR and CDR2 is FQNEAQ (reference sequence). The CDR3 extends over 13 amino acids. The CDR3 DNA sequence: TGTGCCAGCAGCCCGAGACAGTCAGATACGCAGTATTTT. Its translation: CASSPRQSDTQYF.

This chain connects TRBV29-1 to TRBJ2-7, with 7 bases identical to TRBD1. This CDR3 spans 14 amino acids. The germline gives CDR1 SQVTM, CDR2 ANQGSEA. V was clipped by 5 bases and J by 0 bases; unmatched bases: 7. The CDR3 is CSVSYRGSSYEQYF. The CDR3, as DNA: TGCAGCGTTTCATACAGGGGTTCCTCCTACGAGCAGTACTTC.

As DNA, the CDR3 is TGTGCCAGCAGCCGGACGGAGGGCGATGAGCAGTTCTTC. Translation gives CASSRTEGDEQFF. The chain carries TRBV7-9 and TRBJ2-1; the D gene is possibly TRBD2 (6 bases). This CDR3 has 13 amino acids. Trimming took off 5 bases at V and 8 bases at J, with 13 bases between the two ends. Germline V gives CDR1 SEHNR, CDR2 FQNEAQ (reference sequence).

This clonotype showed up just a few times. The chain is built from TRBV20-1 and TRBJ2-1; perhaps TRBD2 as D (5 bases). Per the germline V gene, CDR1 is DFQATT and CDR2 is SNEGSKA (reference sequence). Trimming left V 1 base short and J 13 bases short, with 11 bases between. The CDR3 loop spans 11 amino acids. The CDR3 here is CSARGRTRQFF. For the CDR3, the DNA is TGCAGTGCTAGAGGCCGGACTCGCCAGTTCTTC.

The V gene is TRBV20-1, the J gene TRBJ2-3; D uncertain. Germline CDR1 reads DFQATT; CDR2 reads SNEGSKA (reference sequence). This CDR3 contains 11 residues. V was clipped by 3 bases and J by 7 bases, with 8 bases between them. The CDR3 DNA reads TGCAGTGCTAGTCGCGGCTATACGCAGTATTTT. It translates to CSASRGYTQYF.

This clonotype was observed a handful of times. This sequence joins TRBV18 and TRBJ1-5; possible D gene TRBD1, 6 bases. There are 16 residues in the CDR3. CDR1 and CDR2 from the germline V gene are KGHSH and LQKENI. The V end lost 5 bases, the J end lost 6 bases, and 20 bases lay between the germline ends. CDR3 amino acids: CASSGMDSRAGQPQHF. DNA for the CDR3: TGTGCCAGCTCAGGCATGGACAGTCGAGCGGGTCAGCCCCAGCATTTT. The variable domain in full, completed from reference TRBV18 and TRBJ1-5, reads NAGVMQNPRHLVRRRGQEARLRCSPMKGHSHVYWYRQLPEEGLKFMVYLQKENIIDESGMPKERFSAEFPKEGPSILRIQQVVRGDSAAYFCASSGMDSRAGQPQHFGDGTRLSIL.

The V and J genes are TRBV11-2 and TRBJ1-2; no definite D call. The CDR3 length is 12 residues. Germline values: CDR1 SGHAT, CDR2 FQNNGV. The germline V and J ends were trimmed by 8 bases and 8 bases, with 15 bases remaining between them. In DNA form, the CDR3 reads TGTGCCAGCGCGGGGTCGATTAGCGGCTACACCTTC. This codes for CASAGSISGYTF.

This rearrangement joins TRBV15 to TRBJ2-2; the D gene could be TRBD1 or TRBD2 (6 bases each). Trimming took 0 bases from V and 6 from J, leaving 11 bases between them. The CDR3 extends over 15 amino acids. Germline assignment: CDR1 LNHNV and CDR2 YYDKDF (reference sequence). CDR3 bases: TGTGCCACCAGCAGAGATCTGGAGGGGGCCGGGGAGCTGTTTTTT. Translated, it gives CATSRDLEGAGELFF.

This clonotype appeared once. This chain connects TRBV7-9 to TRBJ2-2, with a tentative D call TRBD2 (6 bases). Trimming took off 5 bases at V and 2 bases at J, with 24 bases between the two ends. This CDR3 comprises 19 residues. Germline values: CDR1 SEHNR, CDR2 FQNEAQ (reference sequence). The CDR3: CASSPGLTGARPNTGELFF. In DNA, the CDR3 is TGTGCCAGCAGCCCAGGACTGACGGGAGCCCGACCAAACACCGGGGAGCTGTTTTTT.

The gene calls are TRBV27 and TRBJ1-1, with a weak D call TRBD1 (5 bases). The CDR3 contains 15 residues. The V and J ends lost 6 bases and 3 bases respectively, with 17 bases between them. From germline, CDR1 is MNHEY and CDR2 SMNVEV (reference sequence). CDR3 sequence (DNA): TGTGCCAGCAGCGACCCTGACGGGGCGTACACTGAAGCTTTCTTT. Its protein is CASSDPDGAYTEAFF.

The chain recombines TRBV6-4 with TRBJ1-1; D gene unclear. The CDR3 loop spans 13 amino acids. Germline CDR1 is MRHNA and CDR2 is SNTAGT. V lost 0 bases and J 3 bases, leaving 5 bases between the germline ends. For the CDR3, the DNA is TGTGCCAGCAGTGACTCATTCTACACTGAAGCTTTCTTT. This sequence encodes CASSDSFYTEAFF.

This clonotype was found many times. V and J are TRBV5-1 and TRBJ2-1; the match to TRBD2 covers 13 bases. The germline gives CDR1 SGHRS, CDR2 YFSETQ. V gave up 1 base and J gave up 7 bases; unmatched junction bases: 2. CDR3 length equals 15 residues. The DNA of the CDR3 is TGCGCCAGCAGCTTGTCGACTAGCGGGGGGAATGAGCAGTTCTTC. It codes for CASSLSTSGGNEQFF.

This clonotype was recorded a few times. The V and J genes are TRBV6-5 and TRBJ1-1; 7 positions agree with TRBD1. The CDR3 spans 16 residues. V lost 6 bases and J lost 2; bases outside the gene matches: 12. Looked up from germline, CDR1 is MNHEY and CDR2 is SVGAGI. The CDR3 nucleotides are TGTGCCAGCAGCTATGGGACAGCTAAAAAAAACACTGAAGCTTTCTTT. Translated, it gives CASSYGTAKKNTEAFF.

The CDR3 nucleotides read TGTGCCAGCAGCGCCCATAAAGAGACCCAGTACTTC. It translates to CASSAHKETQYF. The chain is built from TRBV14 and TRBJ2-5; D is unresolved. The CDR3 consists of 12 residues. The V end was cut by 5 bases, the J end by 3 bases, with 7 bases between. Germline CDR1 and CDR2: SGHDN and FVKESK.